This entry lists 12 T cell receptor beta chains sequenced from one sample in a study of shared clonotypes between healthy human individuals. Sequencing was performed with immunoSEQ multiplex PCR; in TCRdb, only in-frame clones are kept and a portion is missing. Of 950,000 to 1,300,000 clones in the sample, around 74% were seen once. The sequenced sample was memory CD4+ T cells sorted from blood. Subset in this sample: CD45RA-negative fraction. These receptors were taken from a man aged 18 to 29 in good health.

V usage is TRBV5-1 and J usage is TRBJ2-2; TRBD1 agrees at 8 bases. The CDR3 runs 17 residues. CDR1 SGHRS and CDR2 YFSETQ come from the germline V gene. V gave up 4 bases and J gave up 1 base; unmatched junction bases: 9. As DNA, the CDR3 is TGCGCCAGCAGCCCGAATCGTGGGACAGGGAACACCGGGGAGCTGTTTTTT. Protein sequence: CASSPNRGTGNTGELFF.

This chain joins TRBV7-2 and TRBJ1-2, with D tentatively TRBD1 (5 bases). The V gene's germline CDR1 is SGHTA and CDR2 FQGNSA. CDR3 length: 14 amino acids. V lost 3 bases to trimming and J lost 6 bases, with 14 bases between them. The CDR3: CASSFFGQADGYTF. CDR3 DNA: TGTGCCAGCAGCTTTTTTGGACAAGCGGATGGCTACACCTTC.

The chain links TRBV18 to TRBJ2-4; no firm D call. Trimming left V 0 bases short and J 1 base short, with 7 bases between. Germline V gene sequence: CDR1 KGHSH, CDR2 LQKENI. This CDR3 spans 15 amino acids. CDR3 sequence reads: CASSPPGFAKNIQYF. The CDR3 DNA reads as TGTGCCAGCTCACCACCGGGGTTCGCCAAAAACATTCAGTACTTC.

The genes are TRBV7-2 and TRBJ2-3; 9 bases agree with TRBD2. The CDR3 loop spans 15 amino acids. With 5 bases clipped from V and 3 bases from J, the junction kept 6 bases outside the gene matches. Germline lookup yields CDR1 SGHTA and CDR2 FQGNSA. CDR3 sequence reads: CASSPGTSLTDTQYF. Here the CDR3 DNA reads TGTGCCAGCAGCCCCGGGACTAGCCTAACAGATACGCAGTATTTT.

Many counts were recorded for this clone. The V and J genes are TRBV5-1 and TRBJ2-3; D ambiguous. Trimming shortened V by 7 bases and J by 0 bases, and 18 bases separated the two germline ends. In germline, CDR1 is SGHRS, CDR2 YFSETQ. This CDR3 is 16 amino acids long. The CDR3 nucleotides are TGCGCCAGCTTCCCCGCCGGCGGCATTAGCACAGATACGCAGTATTTT. It codes for CASFPAGGISTDTQYF.

This chain joins TRBV5-1 and TRBJ2-6; 7 nucleotides align to TRBD1. This CDR3 comprises 17 residues. Germline CDR1 and CDR2: SGHRS and YFSETQ. With V trimmed by 2 bases and J by 1 base, 6 bases remained unmatched. The CDR3 DNA follows: TGCGCCAGCAGCTTCCCGACAGGGATTTCTGGGGCCAACGTCCTGACTTTC. Its translation: CASSFPTGISGANVLTF.

The rearrangement joins TRBV18 to TRBJ1-1; D is possibly TRBD1 (5 bases). V lost 2 bases to trimming and J lost 4 bases, with 14 bases between them. The length of the CDR3 is 15 residues. The V gene's germline CDR1 is KGHSH and CDR2 LQKENI. The CDR3 sequence: CASSPSGGGITEAFF. The CDR3, as DNA: TGTGCCAGCTCACCAAGCGGGGGAGGTATCACTGAAGCTTTCTTT.

The chain has TRBV6-6 and TRBJ1-6; 10 nucleotides line up with TRBD1. CDR3 size: 15 residues. Per the germline V gene, CDR1 is MNHNY and CDR2 is SVGAGI (reference sequence). Trimming at V came to 6 bases and at J to 8 bases, leaving 7 bases not matched to a gene. The CDR3 spells CASSHDRGRDSPLHF. The CDR3 nucleotides are TGTGCCAGCAGCCACGACAGGGGGCGGGATTCACCCCTCCACTTT.

The chain couples TRBV5-1 to TRBJ2-5; 8 nucleotides match TRBD1. CDR3 length: 17 amino acids. Trimming cost V 0 bases and J 5 bases; bases outside gene matches: 12. Germline CDR1 is SGHRS and CDR2 is YFSETQ. The CDR3 DNA follows: TGCGCCAGCAGCTTGGGGGGACAGGCCGGGGTTCGGGAGACCCAGTACTTC. It yields the protein CASSLGGQAGVRETQYF.

The J gene is TRBJ1-1, the V gene TRBV11-2; maybe TRBD1 (6 bases). There are 13 residues in the CDR3. CDR1 SGHAT and CDR2 FQNNGV come from the germline V gene. V was shortened by 5 bases and J by 6 bases, with 13 bases between the two germline ends. This CDR3 is CASSPQGKAEAFF. CDR3 DNA: TGTGCCAGCAGCCCACAGGGTAAGGCTGAAGCTTTCTTT.

This clone has a handful of counts. This chain uses TRBV9 with TRBJ2-7, with D possibly TRBD1 on 5 matching bases. The V gene's germline CDR1 is SGDLS and CDR2 YYNGEE. The CDR3 totals 14 residues. V dropped 1 base and J dropped 2 bases, with 10 bases sitting between them. CDR3 amino acids: CASSVRAGTYEQYF. DNA for the CDR3: TGTGCCAGCAGCGTACGCGCAGGGACCTACGAGCAGTACTTC.

A few counts support this clone. The sample carries other DNA sequences with the same CDR3. V gene TRBV5-1 combines with J gene TRBJ1-5, with no clear D. Germline V gives CDR1 SGHRS, CDR2 YFSETQ. Trimming removed 0 bases at V and 7 bases at J, with 5 bases between. This CDR3 is 12 amino acids long. The CDR3 is CASSLDGQPQHF. The CDR3 region has the DNA TGCGCCAGCAGCTTGGATGGCCAGCCCCAGCATTTT.